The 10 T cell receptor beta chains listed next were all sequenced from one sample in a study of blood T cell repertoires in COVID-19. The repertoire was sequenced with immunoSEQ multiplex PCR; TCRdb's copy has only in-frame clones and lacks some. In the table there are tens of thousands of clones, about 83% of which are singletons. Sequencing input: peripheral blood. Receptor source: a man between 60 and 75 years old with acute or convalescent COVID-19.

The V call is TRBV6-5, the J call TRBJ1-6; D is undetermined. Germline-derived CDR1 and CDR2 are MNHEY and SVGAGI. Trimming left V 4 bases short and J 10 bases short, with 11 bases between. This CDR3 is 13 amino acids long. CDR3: CASSSNSGSPLHF. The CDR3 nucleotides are TGTGCCAGCAGTTCGAACAGCGGATCACCCCTCCACTTT.

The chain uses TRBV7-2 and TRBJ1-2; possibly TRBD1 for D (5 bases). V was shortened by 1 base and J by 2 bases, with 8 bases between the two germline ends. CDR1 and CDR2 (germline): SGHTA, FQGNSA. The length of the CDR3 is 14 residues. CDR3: CASSLGQNNYGYTF. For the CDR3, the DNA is TGTGCCAGCAGCTTAGGACAGAACAACTATGGCTACACCTTC.

The CDR3 here is CASSPSGTGIGQPQHF. As DNA, the CDR3 is TGTGCCAGCAGCCCCTCCGGGACAGGAATTGGTCAGCCCCAGCATTTT. The chain is built from TRBV2 and TRBJ1-5, with TRBD1 matching over 8 bases. Looked up from germline, CDR1 is SNHLY and CDR2 is FYNNEI. This CDR3 contains 16 residues. Trimming took 6 bases from V and 6 from J; bases not matched to a gene: 13. Full variable domain (outside the CDR3, taken from reference TRBV2 and TRBJ1-5): EPEVTQTPSHQVTQMGQEVILRCVPISNHLYFYWYRQILGQKVEFLVSFYNNEISEKSEIFDDQFSVERPDGSNFTLKIRSTKLEDSAMYFCASSPSGTGIGQPQHFGDGTRLSIL.

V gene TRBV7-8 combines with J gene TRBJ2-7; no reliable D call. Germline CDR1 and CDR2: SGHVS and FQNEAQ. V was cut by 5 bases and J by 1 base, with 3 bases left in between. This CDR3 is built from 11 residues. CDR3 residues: CASSPSYEQYF. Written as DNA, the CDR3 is TGTGCCAGCAGCCCATCCTACGAGCAGTACTTC. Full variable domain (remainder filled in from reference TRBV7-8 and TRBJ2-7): GAGVSQSPRYKVAKRGQDVALRCDPISGHVSLFWYQQALGQGPEFLTYFQNEAQLDKSGLPSDRFFAERPEGSVSTLKIQRTQQEDSAVYLCASSPSYEQYFGPGTRLTVT.

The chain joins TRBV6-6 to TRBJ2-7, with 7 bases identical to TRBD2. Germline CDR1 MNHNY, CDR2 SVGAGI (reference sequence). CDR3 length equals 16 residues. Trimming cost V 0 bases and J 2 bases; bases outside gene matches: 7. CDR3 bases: TGTGCCAGCAGTTACTCGGGCGGGGGTCCAACCTACGAGCAGTACTTC. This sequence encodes CASSYSGGGPTYEQYF.

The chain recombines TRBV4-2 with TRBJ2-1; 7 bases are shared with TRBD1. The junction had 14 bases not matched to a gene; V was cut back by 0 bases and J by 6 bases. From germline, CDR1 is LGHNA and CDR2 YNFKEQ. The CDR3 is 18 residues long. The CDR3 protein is CASSQDTFLGQQGNEQFF. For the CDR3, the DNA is TGTGCCAGCAGCCAAGATACCTTTCTGGGACAGCAGGGCAATGAGCAGTTCTTC.

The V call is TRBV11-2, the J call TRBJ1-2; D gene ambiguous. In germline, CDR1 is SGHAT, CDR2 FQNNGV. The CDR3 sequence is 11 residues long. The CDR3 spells CGLGNNYGYTF. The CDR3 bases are TGTGGACTCGGGAATAACTATGGCTACACCTTC.

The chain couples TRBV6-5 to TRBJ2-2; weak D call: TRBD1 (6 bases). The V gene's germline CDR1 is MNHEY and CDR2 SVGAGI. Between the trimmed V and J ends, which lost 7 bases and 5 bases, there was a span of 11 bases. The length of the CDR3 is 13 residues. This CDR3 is CASTNRVTGELFF. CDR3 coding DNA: TGTGCCAGCACCAACAGGGTAACCGGGGAGCTGTTTTTT.

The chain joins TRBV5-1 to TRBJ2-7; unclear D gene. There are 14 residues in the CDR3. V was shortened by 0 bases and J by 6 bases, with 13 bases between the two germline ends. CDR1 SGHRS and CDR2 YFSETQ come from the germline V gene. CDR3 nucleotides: TGCGCCAGCAGCTTGGGCCAAATCCGGGTCGAGCAGTACTTC. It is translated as CASSLGQIRVEQYF.

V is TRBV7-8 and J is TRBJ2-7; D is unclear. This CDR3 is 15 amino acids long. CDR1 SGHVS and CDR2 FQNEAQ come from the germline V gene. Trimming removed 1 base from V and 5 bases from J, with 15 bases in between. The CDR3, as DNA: TGTGCCAGCAGCTTAGAGGTTTACAGTCTGAACGAGCAGTACTTC. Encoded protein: CASSLEVYSLNEQYF.